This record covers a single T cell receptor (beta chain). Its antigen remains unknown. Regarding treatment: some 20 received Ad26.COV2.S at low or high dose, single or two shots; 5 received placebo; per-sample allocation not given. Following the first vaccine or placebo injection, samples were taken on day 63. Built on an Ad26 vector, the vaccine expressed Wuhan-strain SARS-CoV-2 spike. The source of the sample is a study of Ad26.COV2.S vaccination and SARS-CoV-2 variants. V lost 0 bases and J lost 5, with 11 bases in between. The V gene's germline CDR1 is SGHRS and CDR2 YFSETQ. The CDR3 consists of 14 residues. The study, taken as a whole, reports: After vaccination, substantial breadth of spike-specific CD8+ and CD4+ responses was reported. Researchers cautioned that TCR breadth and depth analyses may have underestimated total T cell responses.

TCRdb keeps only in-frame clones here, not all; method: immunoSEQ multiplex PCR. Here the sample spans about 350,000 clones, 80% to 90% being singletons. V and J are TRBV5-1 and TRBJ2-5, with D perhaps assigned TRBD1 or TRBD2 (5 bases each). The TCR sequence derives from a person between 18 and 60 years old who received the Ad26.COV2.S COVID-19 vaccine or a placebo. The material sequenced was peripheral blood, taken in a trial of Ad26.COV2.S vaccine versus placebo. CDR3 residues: CASSLGGPGETQYF. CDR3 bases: TGCGCCAGCAGCTTGGGGGGACCGGGGGAGACCCAGTACTTC.